This TCR beta chain was sequenced for a study of CD8 T cells in ankylosing spondylitis. General study findings and limits: Significant enrichment of disease-linked clones was reported in matched ankylosing spondylitis synovial fluid. Disease-associated clonotypes exhibited CD8+ identity and were relatively infrequent in peripheral blood. Several of the motif variants were reported before in synovial fluid and blood from reactive arthritis. Typical of ankylosing spondylitis blood, it appeared, was a TCR beta motif of eight highly homologous variants.

Generation of TCR beta libraries employed quantitative 5'-RACE incorporating molecular barcodes. TCRdb independently ran MiXCR on the 5' RACE reads; one entry per CDR3 protein. The sample lists 650,000 to 800,000 distinct CDR3 sequences; around 20% were seen once. This clonotype was detected a few times. Its specificity is unknown. Germline V gives CDR1 DFQATT, CDR2 SNEGSKA (reference sequence). The length of the CDR3 is 13 residues. V was clipped by 0 bases and J by 8 bases, with 13 bases between them. The specimen sequenced was blood, either unsorted or a sorted T cell fraction (not recorded which). This TCR came from a male donor with ankylosing spondylitis. The gene calls are TRBV20-1 and TRBJ1-2; possible D gene TRBD1, 6 bases. The CDR3 loop reads CSARDGQSKGYTF. The CDR3 nucleotides read TGCAGTGCTAGAGATGGACAGAGCAAGGGCTACACCTTC.